This entry describes one T cell receptor beta chain. It lacks a known antigen. The input lacks base qualities; no much larger clone sits a single base away. The data derive from a study of CD8 T cells in Susac syndrome (dated 2019 in TCRdb). Broadly, across the study: Whether CD8+ T cell activation and differentiation in Susac syndrome was antigen driven was tested using repertoire sequencing. The study at large found these results: The TCR sequencing and HLA analysis was acknowledged to have included a relatively small number of individuals.

RNA was extracted using the RNeasy kit, and about 0.5 to 1 microgram was reverse transcribed with random hexamers. TCR beta CDR3 regions were amplified with the immunoSEQ multiplex PCR assay covering 54 Vbeta and 13 Jbeta segments. Bias from PCR amplification was corrected by using a synthetic template baseline for primer optimization and for computational correction. Processing in the source paper ran as follows. Reads were annotated to V, D and J genes according to IMGT and were analyzed with immunoSEQ Analyzer, with only productive sequences retained. Clonality was computed as one minus Shannon entropy normalized by log2 of the number of productive unique sequences. For each patient and control, public and private clones were evaluated within the 100 most prevalent clones. Susac-specific clones were defined as absent from healthy and MS cohorts, 800 to 1,200 published viral clones and other ImmuneACCESS disease sequences. The raw public reads went through TCRdb reprocessing: fastp at Q25, MiXCR clone calling, in-frame beta chains kept. All rows with the same CDR3 protein become a single entry with the most common DNA and genes. These V and J calls originate from TCRdb's pipeline instead of the authors' own analysis. The sample table lists a few hundred thousand distinct CDR3 sequences, around 93% of them with a count of one. The ten most abundant clones make up about 0.08% of the sample.

CDR1 and CDR2 (SQVTM, ANQGSEA) derive from the germline V gene. The CDR3 measures 13 amino acids from cysteine to phenylalanine. Only the CDR3 part of the read is kept: 39 bases, read in frame from the first base. Unmatched junction bases come to 6, with V trimmed by 7 bases and J by 1 base. High-throughput TCR beta sequencing profiled peripheral blood CD8+ and CD4+ T cells from healthy donors, Susac syndrome patients and multiple sclerosis patients. Multiple sclerosis controls were treatment-naive patients with stable or active relapsing-remitting disease fulfilling revised McDonald criteria. Bulk CD8+ and CD4+ T cells were purified by magnetic negative isolation, while CD8+ TEMRA cells were enriched using FACS. Blood was drawn into EDTA tubes, processed within 24 hours, and PBMCs were isolated by density gradient centrifugation. PBMCs intended for TCR sequencing were cryopreserved in liquid nitrogen and thawed later in a water bath at 37 degrees C. Purity of sorted or isolated CD4+, CD8+ and CD8+ TEMRA cells was at least 90%.

The sequence derives from a human donor with multiple sclerosis. Recombination joined TRBV29-1 with TRBJ1-1, with 7 bases matching TRBD1. The sequencing sample was made of CD4+ T cells from PBMCs. The CDR3 reads CSGNRGENTEAFF. The sequenced DNA: TGCAGCGGTAACAGGGGAGAGAACACTGAAGCTTTCTTT. Here the CDR3 is joined to the reference TRBV29-1 and TRBJ1-1 genes, and the full variable domain is: SAVISQKPSRDICQRGTSLTIQCQVDSQVTMMFWYRQQPGQSLTLIATANQGSEATYESGFVIDKFPISRPNLTFSTLTVSNMSPEDSSIYLCSGNRGENTEAFFGQGTRLTVV.